This T cell receptor beta chain emerged from a study of T-cell memory formation after mild COVID-19. Findings and caveats of the study: Whether second-wave clones peaking at day 37 were SARS-CoV-2 specific went unconfirmed. Day 15 to 85 contracting clones showed balanced CD4/CD8; later expanders leaned CD4+. CD4+ contracting clones were mainly CM and EM; CD8+ ones, EMRA.

In TCRdb, the 5' RACE reads were re-called with MiXCR into one record per CDR3 protein. The sample holds some 350,000 distinct CDR3 sequences, under 15% seen once. Germline CDR1 reads SGHTS; CDR2 reads YDEGEE. This CDR3 comprises 13 residues. The ends were cut back, 4 bases at V and 2 bases at J, with 9 bases in the middle. Concerning this clonotype itself: The antigen is not known.

The chain combines TRBV5-8 with TRBJ1-1; D unclear. The sample taken for sequencing was PBMCs or a T cell subset sorted from them (not recorded which). The sequence was collected from a man between 18 and 29 years old who had mild COVID-19 (a few samples of this study predate the infection). Cell type and time point are not known. Here the CDR3 reads CASSLYFNTEAFF. The CDR3 region has the DNA TGTGCCAGCAGCCTCTATTTCAACACTGAAGCTTTCTTT.